Following are 26 T cell receptor beta chains from one sample sequenced in a study of cytomegalovirus exposure and HLA in healthy donors. Primers included in the PCR were 60 Vbeta and 13 Jbeta primers. Assay used: immunoSEQ multiplex PCR; TCRdb lists only in-frame clones, some missing. In the table there are 150,000 to 200,000 clones, over 75% of which are singletons. Input material: PBMCs. The receptors here all came from a woman younger than 35 in good health and CMV-seronegative.

This sequence joins TRBV6-1 and TRBJ2-7; TRBD1 aligns across 8 bases. This CDR3 comprises 14 residues. The junction had 5 bases not matched to a gene; V was cut back by 5 bases and J by 2 bases. Germline loops: CDR1 MNHNS, CDR2 SASEGT. The CDR3 reads CASSLGQGPYEQYF. For the CDR3, the DNA is TGTGCCAGCAGTTTAGGACAGGGCCCCTACGAGCAGTACTTC.

This clone was seen a few times. This chain links TRBV25-1 with TRBJ1-4; 7 bases fit TRBD1. J lost 4 bases, V lost 4 bases, and 6 bases had no gene match. Germline CDR1 reads MGHDK; CDR2 reads SYGVNS. There are 15 residues in the CDR3. The CDR3 protein is CASSAQGTGNEKLFF. The CDR3 nucleotides read TGTGCCAGCAGTGCACAGGGGACGGGTAATGAAAAACTGTTTTTT.

As DNA, the CDR3 is TGTGCCAGTAGTACGGGACTAGCGGGAACCCAGCTGTTCTTC. Residues: CASSTGLAGTQLFF. V is TRBV19 and J is TRBJ2-1; 13 bases map to TRBD2. The CDR3 sequence is 14 residues long. With 4 bases clipped from V and 15 bases from J, the junction kept 9 bases outside the gene matches. Germline assignment: CDR1 LNHDA and CDR2 SQIVND (reference sequence).

In this sample, this clone turned up a few times. The rearrangement uses TRBV19 and TRBJ1-5; perhaps TRBD1 as D (5 bases). The CDR3 is 19 residues long. V was clipped by 2 bases and J by 3 bases, with 23 bases between them. Germline CDR1 is LNHDA and CDR2 is SQIVND (reference sequence). The CDR3 nucleotides read TGTGCCAGTAGTATAAGGCCAGGGCACAACCGGATTCCCAATCAGCCCCAGCATTTT. Its translation: CASSIRPGHNRIPNQPQHF.

The chain is built from TRBV5-4 and TRBJ1-1; no reliable D call. The CDR3 has 13 amino acids. Between the trimmed V and J ends, which lost 3 bases and 1 base, there was a span of 7 bases. Germline CDR1 and CDR2: SGHNT and YYREEE (reference sequence). CDR3 bases: TGTGCCAGCAGCTCGACTGGGAACACTGAAGCTTTCTTT. Its protein is CASSSTGNTEAFF. Full variable domain (missing parts from reference TRBV5-4 and TRBJ1-1): ETGVTQSPTHLIKTRGQQVTLRCSSQSGHNTVSWYQQALGQGPQFIFQYYREEENGRGNFPPRFSGLQFPNYSSELNVNALELDDSALYLCASSSTGNTEAFFGQGTRLTVV.

The chain couples TRBV7-9 to TRBJ1-1, with 9 bases fitting TRBD1. The trim removed 3 bases at V and 0 bases at J, leaving 5 bases unmatched. Looked up from germline, CDR1 is SEHNR and CDR2 is FQNEAQ (reference sequence). The CDR3 spans 16 residues. In DNA form, the CDR3 reads TGTGCCAGCAGCTTTTGGACAGGGGAGATGAACACTGAAGCTTTCTTT. Translation gives CASSFWTGEMNTEAFF.

The V and J genes are TRBV6-1 and TRBJ1-1; possible D gene TRBD1, 6 bases. The germline V and J ends were trimmed by 6 bases and 3 bases, with 11 bases remaining between them. Germline values: CDR1 MNHNS, CDR2 SASEGT. This CDR3 contains 13 residues. The CDR3 reads CASRGQSYTEAFF. As DNA, the CDR3 is TGTGCCAGCAGAGGACAGTCCTACACTGAAGCTTTCTTT.

This clone was detected only once. This sequence joins TRBV10-2 and TRBJ2-7; TRBD2 aligns across 9 bases. Germline V gene sequence: CDR1 WSHSY, CDR2 SAAADI. There are 17 residues in the CDR3. Losses at the gene ends were 2 bases for V and 2 bases for J; bases not matched to a gene: 10. CDR3 residues: CASSEIPGGRAPYEQYF. In nucleotides, the CDR3 is TGCGCCAGCAGTGAGATTCCCGGCGGGAGGGCTCCCTACGAGCAGTACTTC.

The chain combines TRBV28 with TRBJ2-5, with 9 bases lining up with TRBD2. The CDR3 length is 15 residues. With 3 bases clipped from V and 5 bases from J, the junction kept 7 bases outside the gene matches. Germline values: CDR1 MDHEN, CDR2 SYDVKM. In DNA form, the CDR3 reads TGTGCCAGCAGTTTCATAGTAGCGGGGGACGAGACCCAGTACTTC. Residues: CASSFIVAGDETQYF.

This sequence joins TRBV11-1 and TRBJ2-5; 8 nucleotides match TRBD2. Germline V gene data show CDR1 as SGHAT and CDR2 as FQDESV (reference sequence). This CDR3 has 14 residues. Unmatched junction bases numbered 5, after V lost 4 bases and J lost 4 bases. The DNA for the CDR3 is TGTGCCAGCAGCTACGGGGGGGCCGGAGAGACCCAGTACTTC. This gives the protein CASSYGGAGETQYF.

The J gene is TRBJ2-2, the V gene TRBV7-8; 13 positions agree with TRBD2. The CDR3 loop spans 18 amino acids. The trim removed 3 bases at V and 0 bases at J, leaving 4 bases unmatched. Germline loops: CDR1 SGHVS, CDR2 FQNEAQ. This CDR3 reads CASSLGGTSGANTGELFF. The CDR3 coding sequence is TGTGCCAGCAGCTTGGGGGGGACTAGCGGGGCGAACACCGGGGAGCTGTTTTTT.

This chain uses TRBV27 with TRBJ1-2; the D gene is possibly TRBD1 (6 bases). The V and J ends lost 2 bases and 4 bases respectively, with 8 bases between them. The germline V gene encodes CDR1 MNHEY and CDR2 SMNVEV (reference sequence). This CDR3 is 13 amino acids long. This CDR3 reads CASSLRGGYGYTF. In DNA form, the CDR3 reads TGTGCCAGCAGTTTAAGGGGGGGCTATGGCTACACCTTC.

V and J are TRBV28 and TRBJ1-5; unclear D gene. The length of the CDR3 is 14 residues. In germline, CDR1 is MDHEN, CDR2 SYDVKM. Trimming stripped 6 bases from V and 1 base from J, with 10 bases between. The CDR3 spells CASSPELSNQPQHF. The CDR3 DNA reads TGTGCCAGCAGCCCTGAGTTAAGCAATCAGCCCCAGCATTTT.

Notes on this clone: Germline is not matched at one junction end, which may reflect a read error. This chain links TRBV7-7 with TRBJ1-1; possibly TRBD1 for D (6 bases). The CDR3 covers 11 residues. From germline, CDR1 is SSHAT and CDR2 FNYEAQ (reference sequence). The CDR3 DNA is TGTGCTAGCAGCACGGGACACGAAGCTTTCTTT. As protein: CASSTGHEAFF.

The V call is TRBV12-5, the J call TRBJ2-1; 10 positions match TRBD2. The germline CDR1 and CDR2 sequences are LGHNT and FRNRAP. This CDR3 has 15 residues. The J segment lost 2 bases and the V segment lost 6 bases, leaving 4 bases of the junction unmatched. CDR3 residues: CASGASGGPYNEQFF. Written as DNA, the CDR3 is TGTGCTAGTGGGGCTAGCGGGGGCCCCTACAATGAGCAGTTCTTC.

This clone showed up just a few times. The chain joins TRBV25-1 to TRBJ2-1; D is perhaps TRBD2 (6 bases). The germline V gene has CDR1 MGHDK and CDR2 SYGVNS. Trimming removed 6 bases from V and 8 bases from J, with 23 bases in between. The CDR3 loop spans 16 amino acids. CDR3 in DNA: TGTGCCAGCAGACCCAGAGGGACCCTGGAGGGCGATGAGCAGTTCTTC. It translates to CASRPRGTLEGDEQFF.

This rearrangement joins TRBV9 to TRBJ1-2; no reliable D call. V shed 0 bases and J shed 4 bases, with 10 bases lying between them. The germline gives CDR1 SGDLS, CDR2 YYNGEE. The CDR3 is made up of 14 amino acids. This CDR3 reads CASSVGGNGYGYTF. The CDR3 coding sequence is TGTGCCAGCAGCGTAGGAGGGAATGGCTATGGCTACACCTTC.

Concerning this clone: Within the sample, other DNA sequences also encode this same CDR3. This chain joins TRBV2 and TRBJ1-3, with 7 bases aligning to TRBD1. The CDR3 consists of 13 residues. Looked up from germline, CDR1 is SNHLY and CDR2 is FYNNEI. With 6 bases clipped from V and 2 bases from J, the junction kept 1 base outside the gene matches. The CDR3 here is CASRRGPGNTIYF. CDR3 bases: TGTGCCAGCAGAAGGGGGCCTGGAAACACCATATATTTT.

The rearrangement joins TRBV10-3 to TRBJ2-7; D gene unclear. V was shortened by 4 bases and J by 3 bases, with 7 bases between the two germline ends. Germline CDR1 and CDR2: ENHRY and SYGVKD. The length of the CDR3 is 12 residues. Here the CDR3 DNA reads TGTGCCATCAGTGGGGCAGGCTACGAGCAGTACTTC. This gives the protein CAISGAGYEQYF.

The genes are TRBV2 and TRBJ2-2; D possibly corresponds to TRBD1 (6 bases). There are 15 residues in the CDR3. V gave up 7 bases and J gave up 0 bases, with 12 bases separating them. The germline CDR1 and CDR2 sequences are SNHLY and FYNNEI. The CDR3 DNA reads as TGTGCCAGCACCTCACAGGGAGCGAACACCGGGGAGCTGTTTTTT. Its translation is CASTSQGANTGELFF.

The chain is built from TRBV25-1 and TRBJ2-1; perhaps TRBD2 as D (6 bases). From germline, CDR1 is MGHDK and CDR2 SYGVNS. CDR3 length: 15 amino acids. V was pared by 4 bases and J by 2 bases, with 12 bases between. This CDR3 reads CASSAGGSTYNEQFF. The CDR3 DNA reads as TGTGCCAGCAGTGCCGGGGGTTCAACCTACAATGAGCAGTTCTTC.

This chain links TRBV6-5 with TRBJ2-7; 7 positions match TRBD2. Trimming took 0 bases from V and 2 from J; bases not matched to a gene: 7. There are 16 residues in the CDR3. The germline CDR1 and CDR2 sequences are MNHEY and SVGAGI. CDR3 nucleotide sequence: TGTGCCAGCAGTTACTCCCTAGCGGCCATCCCCTACGAGCAGTACTTC. Amino acid sequence: CASSYSLAAIPYEQYF.

CDR3 nucleotides: TGTGCCATCAGATCTAACAACAGGGAGGGGTATGGCTACACCTTC. It is translated as CAIRSNNREGYGYTF. The chain is built from TRBV10-3 and TRBJ1-2; possible D gene TRBD1, 6 bases. Trimming took 6 bases from V and 5 from J, leaving 19 bases between them. The CDR3 has 15 residues. Per the germline V gene, CDR1 is ENHRY and CDR2 is SYGVKD.

The chain recombines TRBV5-1 with TRBJ2-1; tentatively, D is TRBD1 (5 bases). The CDR3 contains 15 residues. Germline V gene sequence: CDR1 SGHRS, CDR2 YFSETQ. Deletions cut 0 bases from V and 2 bases from J, with 9 bases between. In nucleotides, the CDR3 is TGCGCCAGCAGCTTGGAAGGGGATCCCTACAATGAGCAGTTCTTC. It translates to CASSLEGDPYNEQFF.

V usage is TRBV4-1 and J usage is TRBJ2-7; D gene ambiguous. CDR1 MGHRA and CDR2 YSYEKL come from the germline V gene. The CDR3 is 13 amino acids. V lost 0 bases and J 2 bases, leaving 5 bases between the germline ends. The DNA of the CDR3 is TGCGCCAGCAGCCAAGACAATGCCTACGAGCAGTACTTC. Protein product: CASSQDNAYEQYF.

The rearrangement joins TRBV5-1 to TRBJ1-2; possible D gene TRBD1, 5 bases. The CDR3 is 15 amino acids. The germline CDR1 and CDR2 sequences are SGHRS and YFSETQ. V was pared by 4 bases and J by 6 bases, with 19 bases between. CDR3 sequence (DNA): TGCGCCAGCAGCCTCACGCGGGGGGGGGTTGATGGCTACACCTTC. It yields the protein CASSLTRGGVDGYTF.